The rows below give T cell receptor beta chains drawn from one sample of a study of T cell repertoires in cytomegalovirus infection. TCRdb redid the calling of the reads with MiXCR, one entry per CDR3 protein. The sample yields fewer than 1,000,000 distinct CDR3 sequences, about a third seen once. What these receptors recognize is not known. This specimen consisted of cultured CD8+ T cells from PBMCs, obtained from culture after CMV antigen stimulation. Source of these receptors: a human donor in good health (CMV status not recorded). Some clones in this sample may be carry-over from other donors' samples. CDR3s include the opening cysteine and the closing phenylalanine or tryptophan. A D gene is named only where the DNA matches it firmly. Size is omitted from some rows. Given values are once, few, many or a class for expanded clones.

D: .
J: TRBJ1-1
length: 16
V: TRBV5-1
size: .
CDR3: CASSLQGRIMNTEAFF
DNA: TGCGCCAGCAGCTTGCAGGGGCGCATTATGAACACTGAAGCTTTCTTT

D: TRBD1
J: TRBJ1-2
length: 13
V: TRBV6-1
size: .
CDR3: CAIGQGSYYGYTF
DNA: TGTGCCATCGGACAGGGGAGTTACTATGGCTACACCTTC

D: .
J: TRBJ1-1
length: 12
V: TRBV5-6
size: .
CDR3: CASSRTDGEAFF
DNA: TGTGCCAGCAGCCGGACAGACGGTGAAGCTTTCTTT

D: TRBD2
J: TRBJ2-4
length: 15
V: TRBV7-9
size: .
CDR3: CASSFSGGAWDIQYF
DNA: TGTGCCAGCAGCTTTAGCGGGGGGGCCTGGGACATTCAGTACTTC

D: TRBD1
J: TRBJ2-1
length: 15
V: TRBV10-3
size: .
CDR3: CAISEPGQGSGEQFF
DNA: TGTGCCATCAGTGAACCGGGACAGGGTTCAGGGGAGCAGTTCTTC

D: TRBD1
J: TRBJ1-3
length: 16
V: TRBV6-1
size: .
CDR3: CASRSVGQGAGNTIYF
DNA: TGTGCCAGCAGGTCTGTGGGACAGGGCGCTGGAAACACCATATATTTT

D: .
J: TRBJ1-1
length: 14
V: TRBV4-1
size: .
CDR3: CASSQSRANTEAFF
DNA: TGCGCCAGCAGCCAAAGCAGGGCTAACACTGAAGCTTTCTTT

D: .
J: TRBJ2-1
length: 15
V: TRBV19
size: few
CDR3: CASSITSRTHNEQFF
DNA: TGTGCCAGTAGTATAACTAGCAGGACCCACAATGAGCAGTTCTTC

D: TRBD1
J: TRBJ2-5
length: 19
V: TRBV6-2/TRBV6-3
size: .
CDR3: CASSYSIVSRDRGLETQYF
DNA: TGTGCCAGCAGTTACTCGATTGTGAGCCGGGACAGGGGTTTAGAGACCCAGTACTTC

D: TRBD1
J: TRBJ2-7
length: 14
V: TRBV4-1
size: .
CDR3: CASSQEQGVYEQYF
DNA: TGCGCCAGCAGCCAAGAACAGGGGGTCTACGAGCAGTACTTC

D: TRBD1
J: TRBJ2-3
length: 17
V: TRBV20-1
size: .
CDR3: CSARFSEGQGQADTQYF
DNA: TGCAGTGCTAGGTTTAGCGAGGGACAGGGGCAGGCAGATACGCAGTATTTT

D: .
J: TRBJ2-2
length: 14
V: TRBV12-3/TRBV12-4
size: .
CDR3: CATMGIVGAGELFF
DNA: TGTGCCACCATGGGTATAGTAGGGGCCGGGGAGCTGTTTTTT

D: TRBD1
J: TRBJ2-1
length: 15
V: TRBV10-3
size: .
CDR3: CAIATTGGMDNEQFF
DNA: TGTGCCATTGCTACGACAGGGGGCATGGACAATGAGCAGTTCTTC

D: .
J: TRBJ1-5
length: 16
V: TRBV7-2
size: many
CDR3: CASSLAFEYSNQPQHF
DNA: TGTGCCAGCAGCTTAGCATTCGAATATAGCAATCAGCCCCAGCATTTT

D: .
J: TRBJ2-5
length: 14
V: TRBV9
size: .
CDR3: CASSVVGLQETQYF
DNA: TGTGCCAGCAGCGTAGTGGGCCTTCAAGAGACCCAGTACTTC

D: .
J: TRBJ2-3
length: 14
V: TRBV12-3/TRBV12-4
size: few
CDR3: CASIGGGDTDTQYF
DNA: TGTGCCAGCATAGGAGGCGGAGACACAGATACGCAGTATTTT

D: .
J: TRBJ1-6
length: 15
V: TRBV6-5
size: many
CDR3: CASSYMGRVNSPLHF
DNA: TGTGCCAGCAGTTACATGGGACGGGTAAATTCACCCCTCCACTTT

D: TRBD1
J: TRBJ2-2
length: 16
V: TRBV7-8
size: .
CDR3: CASSPLGTARWEELFF
DNA: TGTGCCAGCAGCCCCCTAGGGACAGCGCGGTGGGAGGAGCTGTTTTTT

D: .
J: TRBJ2-1
length: 14
V: TRBV5-6
size: .
CDR3: CASTHSVLYNEQFF
DNA: TGTGCCAGCACTCACTCAGTCCTCTACAATGAGCAGTTCTTC

D: .
J: TRBJ1-1
length: 13
V: TRBV7-6
size: .
CDR3: CASSLDTDTEAFF
DNA: TGTGCCAGCAGCCTCGACACTGACACTGAAGCTTTCTTT

D: TRBD1
J: TRBJ1-2
length: 15
V: TRBV29-1
size: .
CDR3: CSVEDGTGINYGYTF
DNA: TGCAGCGTTGAAGATGGGACAGGGATCAACTATGGCTACACCTTC

D: .
J: TRBJ1-5
length: 13
V: TRBV27
size: few
CDR3: CASSLSIYQPQHF
DNA: TGTGCCAGCAGTTTATCGATCTATCAGCCCCAGCATTTT

D: .
J: TRBJ1-3
length: 15
V: TRBV19
size: .
CDR3: CASKVSASFGNTIYF
DNA: TGTGCCAGTAAGGTGTCAGCTTCGTTTGGAAACACCATATATTTT

D: TRBD2
J: TRBJ2-2
length: 15
V: TRBV7-6
size: .
CDR3: CASSALGGAAGELFF
DNA: TGTGCCAGCAGTGCTCTCGGGGGGGCCGCCGGGGAGCTGTTTTTT

D: TRBD1
J: TRBJ1-4
length: 16
V: TRBV27
size: once
CDR3: CASSSYSGQGNEKLFF
DNA: TGTGCCAGCAGTTCCTACTCGGGACAGGGGAATGAAAAACTGTTTTTT

D: .
J: TRBJ2-3
length: 13
V: TRBV27
size: few
CDR3: CASSLFRPDTQYF
DNA: TGTGCCAGCAGTTTGTTCAGACCAGATACGCAGTATTTT

D: .
J: TRBJ2-3
length: 14
V: TRBV20-1
size: .
CDR3: CSARGRDSTDTQYF
DNA: TGCAGTGCTAGAGGACGGGATAGCACAGATACGCAGTATTTT

D: TRBD1
J: TRBJ2-1
length: 16
V: TRBV7-3
size: few
CDR3: CASSSHAQGAGGEQFF
DNA: TGTGCCAGCAGCTCCCACGCCCAGGGCGCAGGGGGTGAGCAGTTCTTC

D: .
J: TRBJ1-2
length: 16
V: TRBV28
size: once
CDR3: CASSLRVLTRISGYTF
DNA: TGTGCCAGCAGTTTAAGGGTCCTGACTAGGATCTCTGGCTACACCTTC

D: TRBD1
J: TRBJ2-7
length: 14
V: TRBV6-1
size: few
CDR3: CASLPGQRTHEQYF
DNA: TGTGCCAGCCTACCGGGACAGAGGACCCACGAGCAGTACTTC

D: TRBD2
J: TRBJ2-7
length: 14
V: TRBV6-6
size: .
CDR3: CASSDERGYYEQYF
DNA: TGTGCCAGCAGTGACGAGCGGGGCTACTACGAGCAGTACTTC

D: TRBD1
J: TRBJ1-1
length: 14
V: TRBV15
size: .
CDR3: CATSTRDRADEAFF
DNA: TGTGCCACCAGCACACGAGACAGGGCTGATGAAGCTTTCTTT

D: .
J: TRBJ1-2
length: 14
V: TRBV4-3
size: few
CDR3: CASSQTGSNYGYTF
DNA: TGCGCCAGCAGCCAGACTGGTTCTAACTATGGCTACACCTTC

D: .
J: TRBJ1-2
length: 13
V: TRBV2
size: many
CDR3: CASRGTPSGGYTF
DNA: TGTGCCAGCAGAGGGACCCCCTCGGGCGGCTACACCTTC

D: .
J: TRBJ2-1
length: 12
V: TRBV27
size: .
CDR3: CAAGGVSFEQFF
DNA: TGTGCAGCAGGAGGGGTCTCGTTTGAGCAGTTCTTC

D: .
J: TRBJ1-6
length: 18
V: TRBV27
size: .
CDR3: CASSLEDRGPNYNSPLHF
DNA: TGTGCCAGCAGTTTAGAAGATCGGGGGCCTAACTATAATTCACCCCTCCACTTT

D: .
J: TRBJ2-2
length: 16
V: TRBV5-1
size: few
CDR3: CASSLEPGANTGELFF
DNA: TGCGCCAGCAGCTTGGAGCCGGGGGCGAACACCGGGGAGCTGTTTTTT

D: TRBD1
J: TRBJ2-7
length: 14
V: TRBV12-3/TRBV12-4
size: few
CDR3: CASSRRQGPHEQYF
DNA: TGTGCCAGCAGCAGACGACAGGGTCCCCACGAGCAGTACTTC

D: .
J: TRBJ1-5
length: 16
V: TRBV12-3/TRBV12-4
size: .
CDR3: CASSPPGAARGQPQHF
DNA: TGTGCCAGCAGTCCCCCCGGTGCGGCGCGTGGTCAGCCCCAGCATTTT

D: .
J: TRBJ2-5
length: 17
V: TRBV7-2
size: many
CDR3: CASSLDSRFRGGETQYF
DNA: TGTGCCAGCAGCTTAGATTCCCGATTCAGGGGAGGGGAGACCCAGTACTTC

D: .
J: TRBJ2-1
length: 12
V: TRBV13
size: .
CDR3: CASGQGIHEQFF
DNA: TGTGCCAGCGGGCAGGGGATCCATGAGCAGTTCTTC

D: .
J: TRBJ2-2
length: 16
V: TRBV7-6
size: many
CDR3: CASSLVGQGGTGELFF
DNA: TGTGCCAGCAGCTTAGTCGGGCAGGGTGGCACCGGGGAGCTGTTTTTT

D: TRBD2
J: TRBJ2-7
length: 11
V: TRBV20-1
size: .
CDR3: CSAWGGGEQYF
DNA: TGCAGTGCCTGGGGGGGGGGCGAGCAGTACTTC

D: TRBD1
J: TRBJ2-3
length: 17
V: TRBV7-8
size: many
CDR3: CASSLPHGQGAIDTQYF
DNA: TGTGCCAGCAGCTTACCCCATGGGCAGGGGGCAATAGATACGCAGTATTTT